The rows below give T cell receptor beta chains drawn from one sample of a study of T cell responses to AZD1222 COVID-19 vaccine. Sequenced by immunoSEQ multiplex PCR; TCRdb stores in-frame clones only, minus some. Of 150,000 to 200,000 clones listed, roughly nine tenths are singletons. This specimen consisted of peripheral blood, obtained 28 days after the second AZD1222 dose. The source is an adult who received the AZD1222 COVID-19 vaccine. CDR3s include the opening cysteine and the closing phenylalanine or tryptophan. The D gene is left open where the match is weak. Clone size, where shown, is once, few, many, or a class for clones that have expanded.

clone size	D gene	V gene	J gene	CDR3 DNA	CDR3 protein
NA	TRBD2	TRBV6-2/TRBV6-3	TRBJ2-1	TGTGCCAGCAGTTCCTCCAGACTAGCGGGGGCCTACAATGAGCAGTTCTTC	CASSSSRLAGAYNEQFF
NA	NA	TRBV6-5	TRBJ1-2	TGTGCCAGCAGTTACTCGGGAAGCCTCGGGGGGTACACCTTC	CASSYSGSLGGYTF
NA	TRBD1	TRBV7-8	TRBJ1-2	TGTGCCAGCAGCTTAGCGAGGACAGGCTATGGCTACACCTTC	CASSLARTGYGYTF
NA	TRBD1	TRBV19	TRBJ1-5	TGTGCCAGTAAACCGGACAGGGGTTACCAGCCCCAGCATTTT	CASKPDRGYQPQHF
NA	NA	TRBV3-1/TRBV3-2	TRBJ2-1	TGTGCCAGCAGCCAAGATATTAGCTCCTACAATGAGCAGTTCTTC	CASSQDISSYNEQFF
NA	TRBD1	TRBV19	TRBJ1-5	TGTGCCAGTAGTATAACAGGGGGCGGATCTGGCAATCAGCCCCAGCATTTT	CASSITGGGSGNQPQHF
NA	NA	TRBV12-3/TRBV12-4	TRBJ2-2	TGTGCCAGCCAAGTTGGGGGGATCGGGGAGCTGTTTTTT	CASQVGGIGELFF
NA	TRBD1	TRBV5-6	TRBJ1-2	TGTGCCAGCAGCTTGGGCAGGGGGCTAGGCGGCTACACCTTC	CASSLGRGLGGYTF
NA	TRBD1	TRBV5-6	TRBJ1-4	TGTGCCAGCAGCTCCACCGACAGGGTCGCTGAAAAACTGTTTTTT	CASSSTDRVAEKLFF
NA	NA	TRBV5-4	TRBJ2-2	TGTGCCAGCAGCGAAGGGATTCGAGGAGACACCGGGGAGCTGTTTTTT	CASSEGIRGDTGELFF
NA	NA	TRBV3-1/TRBV3-2	TRBJ1-1	TGTGCCAGCAGCCGGCTCTTGCGGGGAAACACTGAAGCTTTCTTT	CASSRLLRGNTEAFF
NA	NA	TRBV7-2	TRBJ2-3	TGTGCCAGCAGGAGTATCGGGGGTCTTAGCACAGATACGCAGTATTTT	CASRSIGGLSTDTQYF
once	NA	TRBV19	TRBJ2-2	TGTGCCAGTTCCTCGGGAGGGGAGCTGTTTTTT	CASSSGGELFF
once	NA	TRBV9	TRBJ2-3	TGTGCCAGCAGCGCCCGAAACACAGATACGCAGTATTTT	CASSARNTDTQYF
once	NA	TRBV6-7	TRBJ1-1	TGTGCCAGGGGTTGTGTGATTAACACTGAAGCTTTCTTT	CARGCVINTEAFF
NA	NA	TRBV3-1/TRBV3-2	TRBJ1-1	TGTGCCAGCAGCCGGGGGGGTGAAGCTTTCTTT	CASSRGGEAFF
NA	NA	TRBV7-2	TRBJ1-1	TGTGCCAGCAGCTCCAAACGGGGGGGAACTGAAGCTTTCTTT	CASSSKRGGTEAFF
NA	NA	TRBV6-5	TRBJ1-2	TGTGCCAGCAGCTACCGGACAACAGTTCCAGGCTACACCTTC	CASSYRTTVPGYTF
NA	NA	TRBV19	TRBJ2-1	TGTGCCAGTAGTATAGATCTGGGTGAGCAGTTCTTC	CASSIDLGEQFF
NA	NA	TRBV6-5	TRBJ1-6	TGTGCCAGCAGTTACAGGGAAGATTCACCCCTCCACTTT	CASSYREDSPLHF
NA	TRBD2	TRBV5-6	TRBJ2-3	TGTGCCAGCAGTGAGCGGGGGGGCACGAATACGCAGTATTTT	CASSERGGTNTQYF
NA	NA	TRBV5-6	TRBJ1-3	TGTGCCAGCAGCTTGGTGACGTCTGGAAACACCATATATTTT	CASSLVTSGNTIYF
NA	NA	TRBV7-8	TRBJ2-1	TGTGCCAGCAGCTACAGTCGGGGATCGGACAATGAGCAGTTCTTC	CASSYSRGSDNEQFF
NA	NA	TRBV7-9	TRBJ1-1	TGTGCCAGCAGCCCGAGATTCGGGGACCATGCGGACACTGAAGCTTTCTTT	CASSPRFGDHADTEAFF
NA	NA	TRBV11-2	TRBJ1-1	TGTGCCAGCAGCTTAGGGGGCGTTGGTAGATTATTT	CASSLGGVGRLF
NA	NA	TRBV19	TRBJ1-3	TGTGCCAGTAACGAGGGGCGGAGAGGAAACACCATATATTTT	CASNEGRRGNTIYF
NA	TRBD1	TRBV12-3/TRBV12-4	TRBJ1-2	TGTGCCAGTTTGGGACAGGGCCACTATGGCTACACCTTC	CASLGQGHYGYTF
few	TRBD2	TRBV2	TRBJ2-3	TGTGCCAGCAGGACCGGGACTAGCGGGTCCCGGGGCACAGATACGCAGTATTTT	CASRTGTSGSRGTDTQYF
NA	TRBD2	TRBV4-2	TRBJ2-1	TGTGCCAGCAGCCAAGATTGGGGACTAGCGGGAGACAATGAGCAGTTCTTC	CASSQDWGLAGDNEQFF
few	NA	TRBV7-9	TRBJ2-7	TGTGCCAGCAGCTTAGGGGGGACGAAGGCCAACTACGAGCAGTACTTC	CASSLGGTKANYEQYF
NA	NA	TRBV19	TRBJ1-5	TGTGCCAGTAGTATCGGGGGGGGCCTCGGTCAGCCCCAGCATTTT	CASSIGGGLGQPQHF
NA	TRBD1	TRBV6-5	TRBJ2-1	TGTGCCAGCAGTAACGGACAGGGTCCCTACAATGAGCAGTTCTTC	CASSNGQGPYNEQFF
NA	NA	TRBV10-1	TRBJ1-5	TGCGCCAGCAGTGCGGACAGCAATCAGCCCCAGCATTTT	CASSADSNQPQHF